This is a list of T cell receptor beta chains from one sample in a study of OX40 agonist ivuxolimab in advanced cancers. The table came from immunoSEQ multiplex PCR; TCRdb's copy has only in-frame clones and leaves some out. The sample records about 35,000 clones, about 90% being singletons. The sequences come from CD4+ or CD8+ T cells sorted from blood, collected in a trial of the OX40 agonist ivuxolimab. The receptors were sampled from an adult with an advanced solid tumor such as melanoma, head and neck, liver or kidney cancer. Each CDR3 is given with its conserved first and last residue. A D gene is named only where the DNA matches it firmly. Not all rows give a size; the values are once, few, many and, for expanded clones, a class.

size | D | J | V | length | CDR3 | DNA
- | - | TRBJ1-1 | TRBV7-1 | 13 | CASSLAQGTEAFF | TGTGCCAGCAGCTTAGCGCAAGGGACTGAAGCTTTCTTT
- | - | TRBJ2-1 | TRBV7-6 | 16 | CASSLGGWSSYNEQFF | TGTGCCAGCAGCTTAGGCGGCTGGAGCTCCTACAATGAGCAGTTCTTC
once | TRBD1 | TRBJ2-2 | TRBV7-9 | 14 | CASSNRGPAGELFF | TGTGCCAGCAGCAACAGGGGGCCGGCCGGGGAGCTGTTTTTT
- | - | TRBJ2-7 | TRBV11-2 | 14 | CASSTRADFYEQYF | TGTGCCAGCAGCACCCGGGCGGACTTCTACGAGCAGTACTTC
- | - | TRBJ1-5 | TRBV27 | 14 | CASSPQGLHQPQHF | TGTGCCAGCAGTCCCCAGGGTCTCCATCAGCCCCAGCATTTT
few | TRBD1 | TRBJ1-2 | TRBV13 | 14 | CASSPLQGVDGYTF | TGTGCCAGCAGCCCCCTACAGGGGGTTGATGGCTACACCTTC
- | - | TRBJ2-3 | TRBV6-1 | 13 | CASSESTAGSQYF | TGTGCCAGCAGTGAATCAACGGCGGGGTCGCAGTATTTT
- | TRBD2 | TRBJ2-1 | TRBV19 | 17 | CASSRGEGFSSYNEQFF | TGTGCCAGTAGTAGGGGGGAGGGGTTTAGCTCCTACAATGAGCAGTTCTTC
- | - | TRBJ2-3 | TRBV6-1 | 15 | CASSSSEIGTDTQYF | TGTGCCAGCAGTTCAAGCGAGATCGGCACAGATACGCAGTATTTT
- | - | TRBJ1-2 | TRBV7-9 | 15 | CASSLAIDGNYGYTF | TGTGCCAGCAGCTTAGCGATTGACGGTAACTATGGCTACACCTTC
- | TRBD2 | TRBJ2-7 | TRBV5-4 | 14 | CASSLLAGVYEQYF | TGTGCCAGCAGCCTACTAGCGGGAGTGTACGAGCAGTACTTC
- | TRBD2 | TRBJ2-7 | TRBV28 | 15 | CASRGASGRRDEQYF | TGTGCCAGTAGGGGGGCTAGCGGGAGACGGGACGAGCAGTACTTC
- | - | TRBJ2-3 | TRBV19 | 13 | CASSFGGEDTQYF | TGTGCCAGTAGTTTTGGAGGGGAAGATACGCAGTATTTT
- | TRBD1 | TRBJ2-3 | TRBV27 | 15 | CASSLGTEVRDTQYF | TGTGCCAGCAGTTTAGGGACAGAGGTCCGGGATACGCAGTATTTT
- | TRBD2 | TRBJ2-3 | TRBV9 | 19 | CASSATSIILAGAEDTQYF | TGTGCCAGCAGCGCCACGAGCATAATCCTAGCGGGAGCAGAAGATACGCAGTATTTT
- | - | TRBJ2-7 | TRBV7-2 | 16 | CASSLRSVSDSYEQYF | TGTGCCAGCAGCCTTAGAAGCGTCAGCGACTCCTACGAGCAGTACTTC
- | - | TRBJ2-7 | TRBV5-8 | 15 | CASSFLRVASYEQYF | TGTGCCAGCAGCTTTCTTAGAGTAGCTAGCTACGAGCAGTACTTC
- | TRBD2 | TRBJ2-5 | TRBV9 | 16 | CASSATSAIQAGTQYF | TGTGCCAGCAGCGCAACTAGCGCGATCCAGGCGGGGACCCAGTACTTC
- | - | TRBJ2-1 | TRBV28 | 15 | CASFRTGGSYNEQFF | TGTGCCAGCTTTCGAACCGGGGGATCCTACAATGAGCAGTTCTTC
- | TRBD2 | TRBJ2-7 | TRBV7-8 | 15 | CASSTPGLAVYEQYF | TGTGCCAGCAGCACACCGGGACTAGCGGTCTACGAGCAGTACTTC
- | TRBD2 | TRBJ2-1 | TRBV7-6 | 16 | CASSPRVAGVGNEQFF | TGTGCCAGCAGCCCGAGGGTAGCGGGAGTCGGAAATGAGCAGTTCTTC
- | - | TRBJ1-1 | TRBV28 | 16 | CASSFPSRGQNTEAFF | TGTGCCAGCAGTTTTCCCTCACGGGGACAGAACACTGAAGCTTTCTTT
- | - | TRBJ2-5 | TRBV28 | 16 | CASSLVTANPRGTQYF | TGTGCCAGCAGTTTAGTCACAGCCAACCCACGTGGGACCCAGTACTTC
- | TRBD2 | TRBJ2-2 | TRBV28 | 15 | CASSLYSGRTGELFF | TGTGCCAGCAGTTTATATAGCGGGAGGACCGGGGAGCTGTTTTTT
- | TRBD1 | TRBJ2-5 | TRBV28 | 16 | CASSSQTGGVAETQYF | TGTGCCAGCAGTTCTCAGACAGGGGGAGTGGCAGAGACCCAGTACTTC
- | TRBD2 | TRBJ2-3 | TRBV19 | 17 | CASSIVWLAGTGNTQYF | TGTGCCAGTAGTATAGTTTGGCTAGCGGGAACCGGGAATACGCAGTATTTT
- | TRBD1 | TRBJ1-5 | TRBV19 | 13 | CASSIGTGGSQHF | TGTGCCAGTAGTATAGGGACAGGGGGCTCCCAGCATTTT
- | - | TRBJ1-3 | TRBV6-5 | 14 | CASSPGGLGNTIYF | TGTGCCAGCAGCCCCGGGGGTCTTGGAAACACCATATATTTT
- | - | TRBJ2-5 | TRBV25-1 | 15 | CASSGTSGAQETQYF | TGTGCCAGCAGTGGAACCTCGGGGGCCCAAGAGACCCAGTACTTC
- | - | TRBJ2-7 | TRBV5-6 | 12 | CASSFWGDEQYF | TGTGCCAGCAGCTTTTGGGGGGACGAGCAGTACTTC
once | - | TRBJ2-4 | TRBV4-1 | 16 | CASSQGWGLAKNIQYF | TGCGCCAGCAGCCAGGGGTGGGGGCTAGCCAAAAACATTCAGTACTTC
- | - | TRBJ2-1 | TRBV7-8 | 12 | CASSPDLNEQFF | TGTGCCAGCAGCCCGGACCTCAATGAGCAGTTCTTC
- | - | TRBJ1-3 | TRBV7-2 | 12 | CASTPGGNTIYF | TGTGCCAGCACCCCGGGCGGAAACACCATATATTTT
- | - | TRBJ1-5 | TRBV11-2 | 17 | CASSLGRVLGFNQPQHF | TGTGCCAGCAGCTTAGGAAGGGTTTTGGGATTCAATCAGCCCCAGCATTTT
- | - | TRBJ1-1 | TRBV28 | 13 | CASSFFGGTEAFF | TGTGCCAGCAGTTTTTTTGGGGGGACTGAAGCTTTCTTT
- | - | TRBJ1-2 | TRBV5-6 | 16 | CASSLHRDQGGYGYTF | TGTGCCAGCAGCTTGCACCGGGACCAGGGCGGCTATGGCTACACCTTC
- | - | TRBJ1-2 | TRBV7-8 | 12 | CASSLDTYGYTF | TGTGCCAGCAGCTTAGACACCTATGGCTACACCTTC
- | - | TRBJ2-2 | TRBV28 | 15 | CASSLVRVRTGELFF | TGTGCCAGCAGTTTAGTCAGGGTTCGAACCGGGGAGCTGTTTTTT
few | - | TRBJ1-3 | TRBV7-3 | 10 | CASSFDTIYF | TGTGCCAGCAGCTTTGACACCATATATTTT
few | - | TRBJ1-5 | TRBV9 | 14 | CASSPPGSNQPQHF | TGTGCCAGCAGCCCCCCCGGGAGCAATCAGCCCCAGCATTTT
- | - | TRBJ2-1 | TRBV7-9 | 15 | CASSLGAGSYNEQFF | TGTGCCAGCAGCTTAGGTGCAGGCTCCTACAATGAGCAGTTCTTC
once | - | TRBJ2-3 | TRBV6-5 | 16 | CASSYFDGVGTDTQYF | TGTGCCAGCAGTTACTTCGACGGGGTCGGCACAGATACGCAGTATTTT
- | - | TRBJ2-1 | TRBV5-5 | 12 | CASSWGDLEQFF | TGTGCCAGCAGCTGGGGGGACTTGGAGCAGTTCTTC
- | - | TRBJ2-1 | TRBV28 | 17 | CASSFTPGRHKDNEQFF | TGTGCCAGCAGTTTTACCCCGGGGCGTCATAAGGACAATGAGCAGTTCTTC
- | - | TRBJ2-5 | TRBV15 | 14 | CATSRDEQRETQYF | TGTGCCACCAGCAGAGATGAACAGAGAGAGACCCAGTACTTC
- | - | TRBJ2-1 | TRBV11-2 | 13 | CASSFVGGREQFF | TGTGCCAGCAGCTTCGTGGGTGGGAGGGAGCAGTTCTTC
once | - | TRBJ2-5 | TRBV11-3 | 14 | CASSPPDNQETQYF | TGTGCCAGCAGCCCCCCGGACAATCAAGAGACCCAGTACTTC
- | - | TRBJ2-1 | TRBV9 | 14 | CASSVAGRANEQFF | TGTGCCAGCAGCGTAGCGGGAAGGGCCAATGAGCAGTTCTTC
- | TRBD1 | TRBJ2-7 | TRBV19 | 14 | CASSMTGQGYEQYF | TGTGCCAGTAGTATGACGGGACAGGGCTACGAGCAGTACTTC
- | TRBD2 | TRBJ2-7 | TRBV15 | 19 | CATSMGYREREVSSYEQYF | TGTGCCACCAGCATGGGATATCGGGAGCGGGAGGTTAGTTCCTACGAGCAGTACTTC
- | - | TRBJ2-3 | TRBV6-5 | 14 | CASSYSSATDTQYF | TGTGCCAGCAGTTACTCGTCGGCGACAGATACGCAGTATTTT
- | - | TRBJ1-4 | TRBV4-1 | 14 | CASSPQGPNEKLFF | TGCGCCAGCAGCCCACAAGGACCAAATGAAAAACTGTTTTTT
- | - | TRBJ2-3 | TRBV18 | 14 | CASSPVAATDTQYF | TGTGCCAGCTCACCAGTCGCGGCCACAGATACGCAGTATTTT
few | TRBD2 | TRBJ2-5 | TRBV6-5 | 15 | CASSPRTSVQETQYF | TGTGCCAGCAGTCCCCGGACTAGCGTACAAGAGACCCAGTACTTC
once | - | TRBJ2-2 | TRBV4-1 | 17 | CASSHPPPGVLTGELFF | TGCGCCAGCAGCCACCCACCACCGGGAGTTTTAACCGGGGAGCTGTTTTTT
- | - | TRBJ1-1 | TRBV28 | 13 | CASSPPRRFEAFF | TGTGCCAGCAGCCCCCCAAGACGGTTTGAAGCTTTCTTT
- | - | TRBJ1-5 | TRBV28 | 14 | CASSFESGNQPQHF | TGTGCCAGCAGTTTCGAATCAGGCAATCAGCCCCAGCATTTT
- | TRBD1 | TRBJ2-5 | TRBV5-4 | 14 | CASSGDRWQETQYF | TGTGCCAGCAGTGGGGACAGGTGGCAAGAGACCCAGTACTTC
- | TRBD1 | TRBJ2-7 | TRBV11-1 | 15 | CASSPRDRLPYEQYF | TGTGCCAGCAGCCCCCGGGACAGGTTACCCTACGAGCAGTACTTC
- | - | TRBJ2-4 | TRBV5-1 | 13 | CASSLWQGNIQYF | TGCGCCAGCAGCCTGTGGCAGGGGAACATTCAGTACTTC